Only a few counts were recorded for the clone carrying this T cell receptor (beta chain). The data were obtained in a study of T-cell memory formation after mild COVID-19. Losses at the gene ends were 6 bases for V and 7 bases for J; bases not matched to a gene: 7. CDR3 length: 13 residues. Germline V gene sequence: CDR1 MNHEY, CDR2 SVGEGT. TCRdb called the 5' RACE reads again in MiXCR, with one record for every CDR3 protein. The top ten clones hold 2% to 2.5% of a sample with about 250,000 distinct CDR3 sequences, roughly 14% of them seen once. This sequence joins TRBV6-2 or TRBV6-3 and TRBJ2-7; 9 nucleotides match TRBD2. Sequences were obtained from PBMCs or a T cell subset sorted from them (not recorded which). The receptor's source is an adult woman who had mild COVID-19 (a few samples of this study predate the infection). Cell type and time point are not known. The CDR3 nucleotides are TGTGCCAGCAGGTGGACTAGCGTGGGAGAGCAGTACTTC. Its translation: CASRWTSVGEQYF.